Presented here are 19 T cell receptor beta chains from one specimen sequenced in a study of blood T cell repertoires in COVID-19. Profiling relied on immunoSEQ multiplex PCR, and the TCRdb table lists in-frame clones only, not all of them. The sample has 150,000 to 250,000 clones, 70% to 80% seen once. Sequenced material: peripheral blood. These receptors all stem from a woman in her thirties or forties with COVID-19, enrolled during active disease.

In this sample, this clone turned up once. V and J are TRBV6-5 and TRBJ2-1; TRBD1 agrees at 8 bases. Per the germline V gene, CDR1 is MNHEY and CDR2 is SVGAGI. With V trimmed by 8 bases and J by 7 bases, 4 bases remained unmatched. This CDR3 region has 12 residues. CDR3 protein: CASLYRGNEQFF. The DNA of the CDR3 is TGTGCCAGCCTTTACAGGGGGAATGAGCAGTTCTTC.

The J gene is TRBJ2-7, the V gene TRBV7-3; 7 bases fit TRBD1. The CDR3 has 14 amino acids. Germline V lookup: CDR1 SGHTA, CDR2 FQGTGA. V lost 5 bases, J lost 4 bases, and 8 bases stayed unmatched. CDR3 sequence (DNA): TGTGCCAGCAGCGCTACCGGGACAGCTTACGAGCAGTACTTC. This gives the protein CASSATGTAYEQYF.

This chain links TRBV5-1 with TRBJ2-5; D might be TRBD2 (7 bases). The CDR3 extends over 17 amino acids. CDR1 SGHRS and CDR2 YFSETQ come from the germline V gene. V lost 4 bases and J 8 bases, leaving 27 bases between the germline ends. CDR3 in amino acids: CASSDPLRSGTRVTQYF. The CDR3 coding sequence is TGCGCCAGCAGCGATCCCCTCCGCAGCGGGACACGCGTCACCCAGTACTTC. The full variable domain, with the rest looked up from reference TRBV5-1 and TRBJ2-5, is KAGVTQTPRYLIKTRGQQVTLSCSPISGHRSVSWYQQTPGQGLQFLFEYFSETQRNKGNFPGRFSGRQFSNSRSEMNVSTLELGDSALYLCASSDPLRSGTRVTQYFGPGTRLLVL.

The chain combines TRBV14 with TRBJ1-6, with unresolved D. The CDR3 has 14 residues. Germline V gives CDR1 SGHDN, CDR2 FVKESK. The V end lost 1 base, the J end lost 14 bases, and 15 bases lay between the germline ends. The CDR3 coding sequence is TGTGCCAGCAGCCAAGGATTTCGGGGTAGGACCCTCCACTTT. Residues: CASSQGFRGRTLHF. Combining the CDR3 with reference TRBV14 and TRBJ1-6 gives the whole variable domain EAGVTQFPSHSVIEKGQTVTLRCDPISGHDNLYWYRRVMGKEIKFLLHFVKESKQDESGMPNNRFLAERTGGTYSTLKVQPAELEDSGVYFCASSQGFRGRTLHFGNGTRLTVT.

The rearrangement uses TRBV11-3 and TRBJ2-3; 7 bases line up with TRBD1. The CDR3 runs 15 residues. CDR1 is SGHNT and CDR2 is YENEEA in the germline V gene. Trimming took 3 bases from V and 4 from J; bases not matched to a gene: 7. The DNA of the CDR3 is TGTGCCAGCAGCTTGGGACAGAGGGATGCAGATACGCAGTATTTT. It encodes CASSLGQRDADTQYF. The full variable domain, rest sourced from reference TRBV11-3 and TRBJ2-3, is EAGVVQSPRYKIIEKKQPVAFWCNPISGHNTLYWYLQNLGQGPELLIRYENEEAVDDSQLPKDRFSAERLKGVDSTLKIQPAELGDSAVYLCASSLGQRDADTQYFGPGTRLTVL.

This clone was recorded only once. CDR3 sequence: CSARTLSGLYF. The DNA of the CDR3 is TGCAGTGCTAGAACCCTATCAGGGTTGTACTTC. This chain joins TRBV20-1 and TRBJ2-7; D perhaps matches TRBD1 (5 bases). CDR3 length: 11 residues. Germline CDR1 and CDR2: DFQATT and SNEGSKA (reference sequence). Deletions cut 2 bases from V and 12 bases from J, with 14 bases between.

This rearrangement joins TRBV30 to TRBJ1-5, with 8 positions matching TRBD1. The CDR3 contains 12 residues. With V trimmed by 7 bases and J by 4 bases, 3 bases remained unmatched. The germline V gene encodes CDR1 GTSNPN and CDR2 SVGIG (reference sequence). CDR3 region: CAFRQGNQPQHF. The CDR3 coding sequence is TGTGCCTTCCGACAGGGGAATCAGCCCCAGCATTTT.

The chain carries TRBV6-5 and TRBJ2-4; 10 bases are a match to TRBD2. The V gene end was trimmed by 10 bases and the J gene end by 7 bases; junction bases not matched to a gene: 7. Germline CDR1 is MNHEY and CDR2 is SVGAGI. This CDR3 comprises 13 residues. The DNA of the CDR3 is TGTGCCACCAAGCGGGGGGGCCAGAACATTCAGTACTTC. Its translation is CATKRGGQNIQYF.

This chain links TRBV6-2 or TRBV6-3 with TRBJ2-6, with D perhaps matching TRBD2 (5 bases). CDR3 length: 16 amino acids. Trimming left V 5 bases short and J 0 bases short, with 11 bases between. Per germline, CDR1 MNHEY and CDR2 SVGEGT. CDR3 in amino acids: CASSRGLTSGANVLTF. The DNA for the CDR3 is TGTGCCAGCAGTCGCGGACTGACCTCTGGGGCCAACGTCCTGACTTTC.

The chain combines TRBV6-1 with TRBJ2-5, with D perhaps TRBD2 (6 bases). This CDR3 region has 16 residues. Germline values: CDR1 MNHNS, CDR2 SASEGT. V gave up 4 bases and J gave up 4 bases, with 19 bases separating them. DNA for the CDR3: TGTGCCAGCAGTGCAAACCAGGGACTTGGAGGAGAGACCCAGTACTTC. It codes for CASSANQGLGGETQYF.

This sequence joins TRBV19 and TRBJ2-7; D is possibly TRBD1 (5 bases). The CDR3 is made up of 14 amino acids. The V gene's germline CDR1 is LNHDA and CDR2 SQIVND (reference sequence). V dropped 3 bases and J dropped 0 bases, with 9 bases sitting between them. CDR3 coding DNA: TGTGCCAGTAGTATTTGGGGCCCCTCCTACGAGCAGTACTTC. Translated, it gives CASSIWGPSYEQYF.

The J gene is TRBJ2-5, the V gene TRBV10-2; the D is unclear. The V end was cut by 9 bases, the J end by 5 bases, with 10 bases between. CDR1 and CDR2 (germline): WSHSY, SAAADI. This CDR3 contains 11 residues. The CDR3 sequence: CASGIQETQYF. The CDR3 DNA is TGCGCCAGTGGTATCCAGGAGACCCAGTACTTC.

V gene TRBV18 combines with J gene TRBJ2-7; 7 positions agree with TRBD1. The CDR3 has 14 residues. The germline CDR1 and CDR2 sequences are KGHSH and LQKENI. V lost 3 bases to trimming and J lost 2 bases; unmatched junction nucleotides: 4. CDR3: CASSPGTETYEQYF. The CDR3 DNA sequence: TGTGCCAGCTCACCCGGGACAGAAACCTACGAGCAGTACTTC.

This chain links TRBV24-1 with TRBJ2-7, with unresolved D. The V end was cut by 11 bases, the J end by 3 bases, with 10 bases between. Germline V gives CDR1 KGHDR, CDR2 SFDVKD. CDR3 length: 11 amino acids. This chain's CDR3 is CARTVFYEQYF. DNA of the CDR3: TGTGCCAGAACAGTTTTCTACGAGCAGTACTTC.

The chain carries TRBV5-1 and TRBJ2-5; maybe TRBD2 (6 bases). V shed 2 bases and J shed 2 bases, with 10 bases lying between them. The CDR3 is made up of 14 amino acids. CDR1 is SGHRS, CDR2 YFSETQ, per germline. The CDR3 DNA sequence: TGCGCCAGCAGCTTCGGGACTCAACAAGAGACCCAGTACTTC. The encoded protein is CASSFGTQQETQYF.

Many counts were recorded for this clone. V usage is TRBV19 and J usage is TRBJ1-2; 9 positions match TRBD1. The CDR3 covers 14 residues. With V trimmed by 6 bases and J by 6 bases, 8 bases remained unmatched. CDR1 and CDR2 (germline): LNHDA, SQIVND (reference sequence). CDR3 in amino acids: CASSWTGDGDGYTF. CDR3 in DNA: TGTGCCAGTAGCTGGACAGGGGACGGTGATGGCTACACCTTC.

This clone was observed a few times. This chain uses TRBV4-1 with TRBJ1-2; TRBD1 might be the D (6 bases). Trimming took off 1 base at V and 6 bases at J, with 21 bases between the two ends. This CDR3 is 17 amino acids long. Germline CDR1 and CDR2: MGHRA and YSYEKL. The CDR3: CASSQAPGGGQTNGYTF. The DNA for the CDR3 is TGCGCCAGCAGCCAAGCCCCGGGGGGCGGACAGACCAATGGCTACACCTTC.

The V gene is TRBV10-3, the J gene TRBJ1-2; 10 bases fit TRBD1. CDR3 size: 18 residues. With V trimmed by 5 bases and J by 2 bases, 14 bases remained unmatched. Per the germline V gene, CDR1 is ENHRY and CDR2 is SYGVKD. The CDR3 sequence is CAISTTPPGTGVNYGYTF. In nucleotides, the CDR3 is TGTGCCATCAGTACCACACCTCCCGGGACAGGGGTCAACTATGGCTACACCTTC.

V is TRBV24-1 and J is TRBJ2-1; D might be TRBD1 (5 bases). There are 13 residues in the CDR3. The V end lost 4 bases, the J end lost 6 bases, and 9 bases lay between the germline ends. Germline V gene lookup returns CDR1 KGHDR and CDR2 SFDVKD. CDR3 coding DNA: TGTGCCACCAGTGACCCGACAGCCAATGAGCAGTTCTTC. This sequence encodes CATSDPTANEQFF.